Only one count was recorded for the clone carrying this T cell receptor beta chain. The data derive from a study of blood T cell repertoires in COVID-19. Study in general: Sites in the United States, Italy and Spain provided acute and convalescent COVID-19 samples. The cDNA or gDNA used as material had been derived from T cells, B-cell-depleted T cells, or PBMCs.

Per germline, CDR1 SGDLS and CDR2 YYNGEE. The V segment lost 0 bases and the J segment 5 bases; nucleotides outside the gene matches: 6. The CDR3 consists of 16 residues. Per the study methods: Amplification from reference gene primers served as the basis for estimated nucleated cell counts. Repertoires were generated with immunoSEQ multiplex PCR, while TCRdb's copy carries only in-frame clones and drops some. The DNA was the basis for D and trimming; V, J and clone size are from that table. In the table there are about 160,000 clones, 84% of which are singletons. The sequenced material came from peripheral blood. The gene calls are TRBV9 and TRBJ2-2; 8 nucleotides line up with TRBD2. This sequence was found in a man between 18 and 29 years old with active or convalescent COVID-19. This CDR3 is CASSVGLAGETGELFF. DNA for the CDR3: TGTGCCAGCAGCGTAGGCCTAGCGGGTGAAACCGGGGAGCTGTTTTTT.